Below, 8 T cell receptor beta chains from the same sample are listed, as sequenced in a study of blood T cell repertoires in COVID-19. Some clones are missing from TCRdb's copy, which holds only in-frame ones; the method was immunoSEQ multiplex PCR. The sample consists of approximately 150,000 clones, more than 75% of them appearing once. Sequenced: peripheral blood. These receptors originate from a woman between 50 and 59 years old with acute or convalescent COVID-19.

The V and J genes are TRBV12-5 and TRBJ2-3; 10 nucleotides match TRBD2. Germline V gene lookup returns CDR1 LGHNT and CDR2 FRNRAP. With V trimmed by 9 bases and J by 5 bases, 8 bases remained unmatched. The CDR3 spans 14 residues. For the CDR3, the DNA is TGTGCTAGCATAGCGGGGGGCCGTGGAGATACGCAGTATTTT. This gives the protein CASIAGGRGDTQYF.

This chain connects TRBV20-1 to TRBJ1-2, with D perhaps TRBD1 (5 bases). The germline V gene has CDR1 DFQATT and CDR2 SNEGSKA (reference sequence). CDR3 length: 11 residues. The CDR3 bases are TGCAGCGCGACAGTTAACTATGGCTACACCTTC. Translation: CSATVNYGYTF.

The CDR3 coding sequence is TGCGCCAGCAGCTTATTAGCGGGGGGCTCAGATACGCAGTATTTT. It codes for CASSLLAGGSDTQYF. The chain combines TRBV5-1 with TRBJ2-3; 10 bases align to TRBD2. Per germline, CDR1 SGHRS and CDR2 YFSETQ. Trimming at V came to 2 bases and at J to 4 bases, leaving 4 bases not matched to a gene. CDR3 size: 15 residues.

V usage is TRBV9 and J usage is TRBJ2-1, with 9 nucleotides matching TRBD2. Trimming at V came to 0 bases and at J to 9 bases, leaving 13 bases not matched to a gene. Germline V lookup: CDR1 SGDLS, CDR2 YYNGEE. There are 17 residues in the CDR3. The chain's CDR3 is CASSVATRGGGAGEQFF. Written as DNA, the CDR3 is TGTGCCAGCAGCGTAGCTACTCGTGGCGGGGGGGCCGGTGAGCAGTTCTTC.

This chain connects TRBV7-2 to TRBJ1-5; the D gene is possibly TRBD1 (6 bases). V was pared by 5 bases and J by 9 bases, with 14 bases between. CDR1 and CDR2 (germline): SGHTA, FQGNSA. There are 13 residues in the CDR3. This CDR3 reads CASSMGGLRPQHF. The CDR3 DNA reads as TGTGCCAGCAGCATGGGGGGGCTTCGGCCCCAGCATTTT.

The chain's CDR3 is CASSLTQGMSSYEQYF. The DNA of the CDR3 is TGTGCCAGCAGTTTGACCCAGGGTATGAGCTCCTACGAGCAGTACTTC. The V gene is TRBV27, the J gene TRBJ2-7, with D possibly matching TRBD1 (5 bases). Germline V gene sequence: CDR1 MNHEY, CDR2 SMNVEV (reference sequence). V lost 3 bases to trimming and J lost 0 bases, with 15 bases between them. This CDR3 contains 16 residues.

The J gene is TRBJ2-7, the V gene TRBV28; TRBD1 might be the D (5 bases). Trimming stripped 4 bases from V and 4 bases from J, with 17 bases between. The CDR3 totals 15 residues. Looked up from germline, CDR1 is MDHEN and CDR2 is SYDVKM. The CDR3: CASSSPQGSKYEQYF. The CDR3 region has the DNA TGTGCCAGCAGTTCCCCGCAGGGCAGCAAATACGAGCAGTACTTC.

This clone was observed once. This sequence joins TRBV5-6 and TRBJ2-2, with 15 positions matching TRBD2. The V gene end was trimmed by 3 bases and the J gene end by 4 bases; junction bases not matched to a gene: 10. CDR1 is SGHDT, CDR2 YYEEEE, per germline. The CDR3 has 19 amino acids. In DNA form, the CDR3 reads TGTGCCAGCAGCTATATCCCCGGGACTAGCGGGGGGTTCACCGGGGAGCTGTTTTTT. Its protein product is CASSYIPGTSGGFTGELFF.